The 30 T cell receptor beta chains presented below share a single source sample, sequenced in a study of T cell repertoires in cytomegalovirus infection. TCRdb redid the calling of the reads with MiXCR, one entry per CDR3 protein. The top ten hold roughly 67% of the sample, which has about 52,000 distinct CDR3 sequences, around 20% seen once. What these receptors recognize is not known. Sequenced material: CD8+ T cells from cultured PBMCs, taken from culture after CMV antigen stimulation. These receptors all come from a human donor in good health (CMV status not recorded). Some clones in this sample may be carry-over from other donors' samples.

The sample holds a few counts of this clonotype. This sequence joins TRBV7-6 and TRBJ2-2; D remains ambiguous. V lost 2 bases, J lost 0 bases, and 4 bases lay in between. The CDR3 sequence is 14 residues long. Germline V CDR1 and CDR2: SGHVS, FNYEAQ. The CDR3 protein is CASSLITNTGELFF. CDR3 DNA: TGTGCCAGCAGCTTAATCACGAACACCGGGGAGCTGTTTTTT.

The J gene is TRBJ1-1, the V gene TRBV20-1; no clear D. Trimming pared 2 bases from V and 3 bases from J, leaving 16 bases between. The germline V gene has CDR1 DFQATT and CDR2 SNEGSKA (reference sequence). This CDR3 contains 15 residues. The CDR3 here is CSARSRLTRYTEAFF. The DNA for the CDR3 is TGCAGTGCTAGATCCAGATTAACCCGATACACTGAAGCTTTCTTT.

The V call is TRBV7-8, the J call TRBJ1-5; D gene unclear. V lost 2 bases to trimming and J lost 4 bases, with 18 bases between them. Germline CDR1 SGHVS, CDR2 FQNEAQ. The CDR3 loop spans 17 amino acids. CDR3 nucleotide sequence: TGTGCCAGCAGCTTATTGAGACGGGAGCGGTGGAATCAGCCCCAGCATTTT. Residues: CASSLLRRERWNQPQHF.

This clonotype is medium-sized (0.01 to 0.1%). This CDR3 reads CASSLDRVTHEQYF. CDR3 sequence (DNA): TGTGCCAGCAGCTTAGACAGGGTCACCCACGAGCAGTACTTC. V is TRBV11-2 and J is TRBJ2-7; maybe TRBD1 (5 bases). Trimming stripped 0 bases from V and 5 bases from J, with 11 bases between. The CDR3 is made up of 14 amino acids. Germline CDR1 SGHAT, CDR2 FQNNGV.

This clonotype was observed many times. The CDR3 here is CASNANTGELFF. CDR3 coding DNA: TGTGCCAGCAATGCGAACACCGGGGAGCTGTTTTTT. The chain joins TRBV7-6 to TRBJ2-2; D not certain. The V gene's germline CDR1 is SGHVS and CDR2 FNYEAQ. The CDR3 spans 12 residues. V was cut by 7 bases and J by 0 bases, with 3 bases left in between.

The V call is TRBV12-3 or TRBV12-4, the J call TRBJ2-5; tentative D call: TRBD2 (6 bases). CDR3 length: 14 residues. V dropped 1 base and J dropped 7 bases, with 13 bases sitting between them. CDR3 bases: TGTGCCAGCAGTTTAGTTGGGGGGTCGGGGACCCAGTACTTC. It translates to CASSLVGGSGTQYF.

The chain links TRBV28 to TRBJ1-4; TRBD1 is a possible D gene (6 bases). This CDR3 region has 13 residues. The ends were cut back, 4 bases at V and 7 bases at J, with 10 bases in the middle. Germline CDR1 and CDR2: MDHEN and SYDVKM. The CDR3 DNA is TGTGCCAGCAGTTACCGGACAGTTGAAAAACTGTTTTTT. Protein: CASSYRTVEKLFF.

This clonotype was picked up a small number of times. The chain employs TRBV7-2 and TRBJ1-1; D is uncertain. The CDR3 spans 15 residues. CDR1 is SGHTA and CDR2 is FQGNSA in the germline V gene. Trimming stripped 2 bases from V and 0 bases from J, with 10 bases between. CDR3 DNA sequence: TGTGCCAGCAGCTTATTCCCCCTACTGAACACTGAAGCTTTCTTT. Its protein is CASSLFPLLNTEAFF. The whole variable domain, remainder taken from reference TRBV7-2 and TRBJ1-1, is GAGVSQSPSNKVTEKGKDVELRCDPISGHTALYWYRQSLGQGLEFLIYFQGNSAPDKSGLPSDRFSAERTGGSVSTLTIQRTQQEDSAVYLCASSLFPLLNTEAFFGQGTRLTVV.

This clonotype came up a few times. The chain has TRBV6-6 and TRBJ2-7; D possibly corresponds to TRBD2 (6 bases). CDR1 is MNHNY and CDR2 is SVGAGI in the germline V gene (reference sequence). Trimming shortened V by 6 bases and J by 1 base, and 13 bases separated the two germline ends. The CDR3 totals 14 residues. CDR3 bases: TGTGCCAGCAGCTTCCTCGGGGGATCCTACGAGCAGTACTTC. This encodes CASSFLGGSYEQYF.

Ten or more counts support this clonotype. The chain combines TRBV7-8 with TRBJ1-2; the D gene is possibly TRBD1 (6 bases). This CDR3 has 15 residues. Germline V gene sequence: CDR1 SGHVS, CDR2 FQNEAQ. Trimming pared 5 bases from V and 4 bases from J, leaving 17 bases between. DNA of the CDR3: TGTGCCAGCAGCCTGACAGGTGGGGTCGGCTATGGCTACACCTTC. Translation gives CASSLTGGVGYGYTF.

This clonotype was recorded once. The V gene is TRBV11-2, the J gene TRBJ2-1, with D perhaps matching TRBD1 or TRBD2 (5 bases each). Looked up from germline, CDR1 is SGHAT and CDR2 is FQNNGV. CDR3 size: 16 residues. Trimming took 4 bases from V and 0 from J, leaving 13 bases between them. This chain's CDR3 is CASSSPGRSSYNEQFF. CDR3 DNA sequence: TGTGCCAGCAGCTCCCCGGGACGAAGCTCCTACAATGAGCAGTTCTTC.

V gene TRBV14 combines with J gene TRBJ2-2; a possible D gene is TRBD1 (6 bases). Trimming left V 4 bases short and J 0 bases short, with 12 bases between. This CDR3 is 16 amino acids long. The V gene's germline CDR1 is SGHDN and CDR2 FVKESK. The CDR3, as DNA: TGTGCCAGCAGCCGAGAGCAGGGGACGAACACCGGGGAGCTGTTTTTT. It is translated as CASSREQGTNTGELFF.

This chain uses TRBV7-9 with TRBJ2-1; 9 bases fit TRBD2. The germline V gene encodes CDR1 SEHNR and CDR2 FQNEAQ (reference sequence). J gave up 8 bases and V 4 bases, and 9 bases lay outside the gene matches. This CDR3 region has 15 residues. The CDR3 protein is CASSSQLAGIDEQFF. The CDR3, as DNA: TGTGCCAGCAGCTCCCAGCTAGCGGGGATAGATGAGCAGTTCTTC.

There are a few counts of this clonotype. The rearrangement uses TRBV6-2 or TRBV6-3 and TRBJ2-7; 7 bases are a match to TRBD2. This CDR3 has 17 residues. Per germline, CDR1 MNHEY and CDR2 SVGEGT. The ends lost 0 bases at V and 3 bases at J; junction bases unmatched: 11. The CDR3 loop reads CASSYSALAGVHYEQYF. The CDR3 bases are TGTGCCAGCAGTTACTCGGCGTTAGCGGGCGTCCACTACGAGCAGTACTTC.

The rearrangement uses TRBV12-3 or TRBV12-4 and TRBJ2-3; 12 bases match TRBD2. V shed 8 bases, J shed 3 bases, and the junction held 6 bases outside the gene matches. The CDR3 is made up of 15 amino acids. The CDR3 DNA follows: TGTGCCAGCGCTAGCGGGAGGGCCGCGACAGATACGCAGTATTTT. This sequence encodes CASASGRAATDTQYF.

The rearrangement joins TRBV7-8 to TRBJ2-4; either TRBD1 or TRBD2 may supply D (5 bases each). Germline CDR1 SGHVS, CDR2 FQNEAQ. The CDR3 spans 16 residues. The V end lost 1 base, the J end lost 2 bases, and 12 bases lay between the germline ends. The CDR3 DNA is TGTGCCAGCAGCTTAGAACCGCTGGGACCCAAAAACATTCAGTACTTC. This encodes CASSLEPLGPKNIQYF.

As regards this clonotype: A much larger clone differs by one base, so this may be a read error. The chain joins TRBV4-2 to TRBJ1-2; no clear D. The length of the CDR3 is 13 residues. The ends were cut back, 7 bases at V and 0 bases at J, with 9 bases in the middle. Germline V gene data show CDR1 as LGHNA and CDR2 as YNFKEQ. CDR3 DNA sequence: TGTGCCAGCACCCCCGCCGCTAACTATGGCTACACCTTC. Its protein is CASTPAANYGYTF.

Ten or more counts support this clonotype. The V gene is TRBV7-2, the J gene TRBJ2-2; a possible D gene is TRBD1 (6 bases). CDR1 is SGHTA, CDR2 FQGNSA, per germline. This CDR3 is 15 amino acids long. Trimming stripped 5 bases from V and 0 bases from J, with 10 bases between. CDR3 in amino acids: CASSPHRANTGELFF. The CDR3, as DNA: TGTGCCAGCAGCCCCCACAGGGCGAACACCGGGGAGCTGTTTTTT.

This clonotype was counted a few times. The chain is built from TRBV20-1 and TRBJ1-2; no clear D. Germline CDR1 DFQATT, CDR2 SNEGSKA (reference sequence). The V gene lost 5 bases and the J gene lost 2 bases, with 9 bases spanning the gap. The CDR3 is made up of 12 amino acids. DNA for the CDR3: TGCAGTGCTTCCCCCAACAACTATGGCTACACCTTC. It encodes CSASPNNYGYTF.

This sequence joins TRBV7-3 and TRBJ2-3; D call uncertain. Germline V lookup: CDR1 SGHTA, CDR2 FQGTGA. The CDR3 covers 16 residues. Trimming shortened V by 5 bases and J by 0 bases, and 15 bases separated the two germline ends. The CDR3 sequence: CASSPKGFSSTDTQYF. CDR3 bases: TGTGCCAGCAGCCCAAAGGGATTCTCTAGCACAGATACGCAGTATTTT.

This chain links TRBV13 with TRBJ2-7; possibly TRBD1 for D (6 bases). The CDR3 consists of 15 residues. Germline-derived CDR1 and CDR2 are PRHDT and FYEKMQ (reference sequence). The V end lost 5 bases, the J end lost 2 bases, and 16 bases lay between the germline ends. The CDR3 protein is CASSERTDPTYEQYF. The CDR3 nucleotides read TGTGCCAGCAGCGAAAGGACAGACCCAACCTACGAGCAGTACTTC.

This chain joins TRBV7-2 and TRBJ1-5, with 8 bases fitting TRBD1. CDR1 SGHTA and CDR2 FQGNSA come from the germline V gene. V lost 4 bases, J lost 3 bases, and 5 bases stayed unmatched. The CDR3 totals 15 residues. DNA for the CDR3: TGTGCCAGCAGCTCCGGGACAGGCCTCAATCAGCCCCAGCATTTT. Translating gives CASSSGTGLNQPQHF.

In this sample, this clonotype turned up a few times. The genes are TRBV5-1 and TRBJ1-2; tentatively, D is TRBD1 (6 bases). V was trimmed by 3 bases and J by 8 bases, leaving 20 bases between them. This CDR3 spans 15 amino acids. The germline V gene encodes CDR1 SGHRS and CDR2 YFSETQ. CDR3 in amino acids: CASSSGPGQIRGYTF. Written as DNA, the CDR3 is TGCGCCAGCAGCTCGGGCCCGGGACAAATCCGCGGCTACACCTTC.

The CDR3 reads CASSADDGGPRYEQYF. CDR3 nucleotides: TGTGCCAGCAGCGCGGACGACGGCGGGCCTCGGTACGAGCAGTACTTC. V usage is TRBV7-8 and J usage is TRBJ2-7; D may be TRBD2 (5 bases). The V and J ends lost 5 bases and 4 bases respectively, with 21 bases between them. Germline-derived CDR1 and CDR2 are SGHVS and FQNEAQ. This CDR3 comprises 16 residues.

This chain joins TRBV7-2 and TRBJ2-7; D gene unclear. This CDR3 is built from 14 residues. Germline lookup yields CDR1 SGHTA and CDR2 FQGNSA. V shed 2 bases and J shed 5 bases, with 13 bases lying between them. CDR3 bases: TGTGCCAGCAGCTTACTGGATCCCTGGGACGAGCAGTACTTC. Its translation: CASSLLDPWDEQYF.

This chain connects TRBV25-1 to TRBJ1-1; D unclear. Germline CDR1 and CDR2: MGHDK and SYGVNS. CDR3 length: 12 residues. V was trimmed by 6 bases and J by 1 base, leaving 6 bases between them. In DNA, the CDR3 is TGTGCCAGCAGGGGAGGGAACACTGAAGCTTTCTTT. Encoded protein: CASRGGNTEAFF.

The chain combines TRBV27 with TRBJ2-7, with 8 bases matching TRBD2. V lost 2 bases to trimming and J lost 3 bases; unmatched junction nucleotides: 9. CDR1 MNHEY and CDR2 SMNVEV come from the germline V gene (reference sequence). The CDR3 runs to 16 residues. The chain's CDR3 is CASSLGSAGDIYEQYF. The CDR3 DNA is TGTGCCAGCAGTTTAGGGTCAGCGGGAGATATCTACGAGCAGTACTTC.

Here the CDR3 reads CASSTGVSQYF. The CDR3 DNA is TGTGCCAGCAGCACCGGTGTCTCCCAGTACTTC. The chain links TRBV7-2 to TRBJ2-5; D is uncertain. Trimming left V 5 bases short and J 9 bases short, with 10 bases between. Germline CDR1 and CDR2: SGHTA and FQGNSA. The CDR3 has 11 residues.

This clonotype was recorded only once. Here the CDR3 DNA reads TGTGCCAGCAGTGGGGGGCAGGGTGTCTACAATGAGCAGTTCTTC. Translation gives CASSGGQGVYNEQFF. This sequence joins TRBV6-2 or TRBV6-3 and TRBJ2-1; D may correspond to TRBD1 or TRBD2 (6 bases each). The V and J ends lost 5 bases and 3 bases respectively, with 14 bases between them. CDR1 is MNHEY and CDR2 is SVGEGT in the germline V gene. This CDR3 is 15 amino acids long.

The CDR3 loop is CASSDQPGYTF. For the CDR3, the DNA is TGTGCCAGCAGTGACCAGCCTGGCTACACCTTC. The rearrangement links TRBV2 to TRBJ1-2; D is unclear. V was clipped by 3 bases and J by 7 bases, with 6 bases between them. Germline lookup yields CDR1 SNHLY and CDR2 FYNNEI. The CDR3 runs 11 residues.